This T cell receptor beta chain was profiled in a study of T-cell reconstitution after alpha-beta-depleted transplantation in children. General study findings and limits: There were reportedly several hundred expanded graft clones from which alpha-beta T cells came about two months after transplant.

The TCRbeta library incorporated unique molecular identifiers. TCRdb independently ran MiXCR on the PCR reads; one entry per CDR3 protein. The sample shows some 600,000 distinct CDR3 sequences, 13% of them seen only once. The CDR3 extends over 16 amino acids. V lost 5 bases to trimming and J lost 1 base, with 17 bases between them. This clonotype occurred a few times. Its antigen remains unknown. The chain is built from TRBV12-3 or TRBV12-4 and TRBJ2-5; TRBD1 is a possible D gene (6 bases). Sequencing was performed on PBMCs, mostly from graft donor cells, taken 360 days after TCRalphabeta/CD19-depleted stem cell transplant. This TCR came from a male patient younger than 18 who had a stem cell transplant for acute myeloid leukemia, so the T cells may come from the graft donor. CDR3 sequence reads: CASSRSGTQLQETQYF. The CDR3, as DNA: TGTGCCAGCAGTCGATCCGGGACACAGCTCCAAGAGACCCAGTACTTC.